The T cell receptor (beta chain) under discussion was sequenced for a study of CXCR3 chemokines and chemotherapy response in bladder cancer (dated 2022 in TCRdb). As for the study more broadly: The study examined whether intratumoral CXCR3 chemokine system activity predicted chemotherapy response in human bladder cancer.

Notes on this clonotype: The target of this receptor is not known. No quality values exist for individual bases; no much larger clone is one base distant.

Library creation used PCR. The sample was run on an Illumina HiSeq 2500. Clones were called with MiXCR by TCRdb after fastp trimmed the public reads at Q25, and only in-frame beta chains were retained. Identical CDR3 protein sequences are pooled into one entry, listed with their most common genes and DNA. The sample table lists about 8,100 distinct CDR3 sequences, over 9.5% of them with a count of one. The ten largest clones capture 16% of the sample. This material was collected from a patient whose treatment included neoadjuvant chemotherapy. This receptor was obtained from a human donor with bladder cancer that responded to neoadjuvant chemotherapy.

CDR3 reads: CASSMEGVQPQHF. The DNA reads as follows: TGTGCCAGTAGTATGGAAGGGGTTCAGCCCCAGCATTTT. The chain couples TRBV19 to TRBJ1-5; a tentative D match to TRBD1 spans 5 bases. Relative to germline, V is 3 bases shorter and J is 6 bases shorter, with 9 bases between their ends. CDR1 LNHDA and CDR2 SQIVND are derived from the germline V gene (reference sequence). Taken from cysteine to phenylalanine, the CDR3 has 13 residues. Just the 39-base CDR3 DNA is kept, in frame starting at base 1.